The text below deals with one T cell receptor beta chain. Per the authors' pipeline: Estimation of nucleated cell counts was performed using reference gene primer amplification. Assay used: immunoSEQ multiplex PCR; TCRdb lists only in-frame clones, some missing. V, J and clone size were drawn from that table, and D and trimming were deduced from the DNA. There are about 64,000 clones in the sample; roughly 91% occur only once, and roughly 9.1% lies in the top ten. The source of the sample is a study of blood T cell repertoires in COVID-19. Looking at the study overall: The United States, Italy and Spain were the sources of the acute and convalescent COVID-19 samples. Sources were T cells, B-cell-depleted T cells, or PBMCs; the material itself was cDNA or gDNA.

The CDR3 sequence is 14 residues long. Trimming shortened V by 1 base and J by 10 bases, and 16 bases separated the two germline ends. Germline-derived CDR1 and CDR2 are LNHNV and YYDKDF (reference sequence). This TCR was sampled from a woman aged 40 to 50 who had recovered from COVID-19. Sequences were obtained from PBMCs or T cells enriched from blood (not recorded which). The chain couples TRBV15 to TRBJ1-1; no definite D call. CDR3 sequence reads: CATSRGHGNGIAFF. The CDR3, as DNA: TGTGCCACCAGCAGAGGGCACGGGAATGGGATAGCTTTCTTT.